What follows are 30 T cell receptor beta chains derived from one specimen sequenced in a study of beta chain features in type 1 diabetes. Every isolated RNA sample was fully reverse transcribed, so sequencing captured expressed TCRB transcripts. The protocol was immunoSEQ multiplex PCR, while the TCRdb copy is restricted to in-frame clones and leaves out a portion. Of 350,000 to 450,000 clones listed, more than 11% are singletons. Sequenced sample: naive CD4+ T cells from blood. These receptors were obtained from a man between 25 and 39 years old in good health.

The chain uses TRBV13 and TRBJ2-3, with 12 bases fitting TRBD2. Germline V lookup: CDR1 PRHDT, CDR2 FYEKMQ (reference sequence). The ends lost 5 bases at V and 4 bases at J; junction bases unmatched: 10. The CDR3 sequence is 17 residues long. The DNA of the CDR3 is TGTGCCAGCAGCACACAAAAACTAGCGGGAGGACCAGATACGCAGTATTTT. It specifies CASSTQKLAGGPDTQYF.

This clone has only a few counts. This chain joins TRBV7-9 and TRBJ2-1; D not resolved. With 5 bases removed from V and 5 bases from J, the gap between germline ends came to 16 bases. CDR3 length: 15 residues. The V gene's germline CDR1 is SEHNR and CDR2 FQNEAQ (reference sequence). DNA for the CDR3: TGTGCCAGCAGCATCCTTAGCCTTGAGAACAATGAGCAGTTCTTC. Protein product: CASSILSLENNEQFF.

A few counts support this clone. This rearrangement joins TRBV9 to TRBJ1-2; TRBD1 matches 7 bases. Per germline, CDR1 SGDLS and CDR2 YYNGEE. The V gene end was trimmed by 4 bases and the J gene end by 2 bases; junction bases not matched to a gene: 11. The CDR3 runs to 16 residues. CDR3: CASSLRTGRGNYGYTF. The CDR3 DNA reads TGTGCCAGCAGCCTCCGGACAGGCCGTGGGAACTATGGCTACACCTTC.

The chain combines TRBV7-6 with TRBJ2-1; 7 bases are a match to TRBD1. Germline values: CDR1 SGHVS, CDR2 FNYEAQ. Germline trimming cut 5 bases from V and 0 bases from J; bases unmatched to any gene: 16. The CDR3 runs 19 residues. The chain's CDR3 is CASSRRQGRIDSSYNEQFF. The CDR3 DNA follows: TGTGCCAGCAGCAGGCGACAGGGCCGGATAGATAGCTCCTACAATGAGCAGTTCTTC. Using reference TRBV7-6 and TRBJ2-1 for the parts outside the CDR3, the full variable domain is GAGVSQSPRYKVTKRGQDVALRCDPISGHVSLYWYRQALGQGPEFLTYFNYEAQQDKSGLPNDRFSAERPEGSISTLTIQRTEQRDSAMYRCASSRRQGRIDSSYNEQFFGPGTRLTVL.

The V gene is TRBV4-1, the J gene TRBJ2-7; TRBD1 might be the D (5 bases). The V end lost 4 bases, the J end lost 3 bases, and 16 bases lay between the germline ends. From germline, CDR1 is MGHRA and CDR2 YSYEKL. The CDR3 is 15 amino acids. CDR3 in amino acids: CASSRGVTADYEQYV. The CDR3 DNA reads TGCGCCAGCAGCCGCGGAGTGACAGCCGACTACGAGCAGTACGTC.

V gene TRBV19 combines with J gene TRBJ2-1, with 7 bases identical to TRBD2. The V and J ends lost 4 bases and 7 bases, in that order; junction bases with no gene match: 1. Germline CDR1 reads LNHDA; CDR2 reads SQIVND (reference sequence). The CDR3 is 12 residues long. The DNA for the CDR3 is TGTGCCAGTAGTAATAGCGGGAATGAGCAGTTCTTC. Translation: CASSNSGNEQFF.

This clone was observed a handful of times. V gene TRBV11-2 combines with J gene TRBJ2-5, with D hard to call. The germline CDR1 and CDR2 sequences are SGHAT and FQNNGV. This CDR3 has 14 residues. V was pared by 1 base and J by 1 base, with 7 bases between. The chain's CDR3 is CASSLVSTQETQYF. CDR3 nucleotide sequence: TGTGCCAGCAGCTTAGTTTCTACCCAAGAGACCCAGTACTTC.

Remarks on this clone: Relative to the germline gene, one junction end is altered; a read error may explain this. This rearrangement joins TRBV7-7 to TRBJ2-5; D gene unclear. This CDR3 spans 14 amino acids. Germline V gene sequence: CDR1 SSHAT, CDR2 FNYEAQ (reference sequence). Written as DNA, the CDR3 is TGTGCTAGCAGCCAGGCCCAGACCAAGGAGACCCAGTACTTC. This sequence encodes CASSQAQTKETQYF.

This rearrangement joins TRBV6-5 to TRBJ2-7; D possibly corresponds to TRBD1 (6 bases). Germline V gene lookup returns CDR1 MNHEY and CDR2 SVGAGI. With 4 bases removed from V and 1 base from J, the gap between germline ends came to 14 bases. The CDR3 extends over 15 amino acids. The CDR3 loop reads CASSFSDRKSYEQYF. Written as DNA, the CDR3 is TGTGCCAGCAGTTTTTCGGACAGAAAGTCCTACGAGCAGTACTTC.

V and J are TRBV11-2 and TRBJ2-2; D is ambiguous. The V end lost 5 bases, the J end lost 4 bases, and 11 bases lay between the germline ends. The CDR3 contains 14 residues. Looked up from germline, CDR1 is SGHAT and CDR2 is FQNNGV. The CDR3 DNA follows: TGTGCCAGCAGCGGGTTAGTGAGCACCGGGGAGCTGTTTTTT. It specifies CASSGLVSTGELFF.

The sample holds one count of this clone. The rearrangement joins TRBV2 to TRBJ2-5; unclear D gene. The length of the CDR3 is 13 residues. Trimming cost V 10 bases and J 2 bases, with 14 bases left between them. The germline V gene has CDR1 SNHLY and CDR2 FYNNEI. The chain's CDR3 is CAINQVVQETQYF. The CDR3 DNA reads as TGTGCCATAAACCAGGTTGTGCAAGAGACCCAGTACTTC.

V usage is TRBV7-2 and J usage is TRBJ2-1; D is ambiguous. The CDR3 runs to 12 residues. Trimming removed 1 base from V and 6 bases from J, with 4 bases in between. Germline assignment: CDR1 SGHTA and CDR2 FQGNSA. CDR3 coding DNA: TGTGCCAGCAGCTTAGAAGGCAATGAGCAGTTCTTC. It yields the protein CASSLEGNEQFF.

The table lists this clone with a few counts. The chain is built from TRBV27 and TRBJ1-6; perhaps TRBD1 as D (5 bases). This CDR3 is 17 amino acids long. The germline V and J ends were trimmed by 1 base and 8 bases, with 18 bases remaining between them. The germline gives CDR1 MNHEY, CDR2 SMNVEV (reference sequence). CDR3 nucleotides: TGTGCCAGCAGTTTATTTTCCCCTCAGGGAAAGTATTCACCCCTCCACTTT. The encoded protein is CASSLFSPQGKYSPLHF.

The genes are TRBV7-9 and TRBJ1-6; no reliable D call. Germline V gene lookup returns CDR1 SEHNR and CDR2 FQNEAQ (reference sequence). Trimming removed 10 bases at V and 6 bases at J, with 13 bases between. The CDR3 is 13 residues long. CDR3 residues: CAIAETFNSPLHF. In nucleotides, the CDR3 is TGTGCCATCGCAGAGACTTTTAATTCACCCCTCCACTTT.

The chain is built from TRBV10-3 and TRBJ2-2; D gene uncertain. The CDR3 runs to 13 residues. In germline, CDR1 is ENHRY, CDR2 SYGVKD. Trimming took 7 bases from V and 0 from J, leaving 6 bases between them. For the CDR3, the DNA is TGTGCCATCACAGGCGCGAACACCGGGGAGCTGTTTTTT. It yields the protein CAITGANTGELFF.

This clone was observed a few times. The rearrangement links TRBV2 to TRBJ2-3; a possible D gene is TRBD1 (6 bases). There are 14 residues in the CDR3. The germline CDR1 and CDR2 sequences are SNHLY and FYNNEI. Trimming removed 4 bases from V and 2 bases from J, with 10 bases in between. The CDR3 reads CASSGRTVTDTQYF. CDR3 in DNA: TGTGCCAGCAGTGGGCGGACAGTCACAGATACGCAGTATTTT.

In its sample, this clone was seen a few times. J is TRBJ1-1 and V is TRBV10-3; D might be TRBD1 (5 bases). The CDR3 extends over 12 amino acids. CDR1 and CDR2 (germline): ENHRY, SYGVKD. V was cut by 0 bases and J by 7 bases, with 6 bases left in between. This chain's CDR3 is CAISESGVEAFF. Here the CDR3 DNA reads TGTGCCATCAGTGAGTCAGGGGTTGAAGCTTTCTTT.

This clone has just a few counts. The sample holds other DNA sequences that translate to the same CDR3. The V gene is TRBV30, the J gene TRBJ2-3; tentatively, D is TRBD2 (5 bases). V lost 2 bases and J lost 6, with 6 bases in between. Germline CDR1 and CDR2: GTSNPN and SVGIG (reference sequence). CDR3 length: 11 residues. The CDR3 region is CAWSTGDTQYF. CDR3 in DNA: TGTGCCTGGAGTACGGGGGATACGCAGTATTTT.

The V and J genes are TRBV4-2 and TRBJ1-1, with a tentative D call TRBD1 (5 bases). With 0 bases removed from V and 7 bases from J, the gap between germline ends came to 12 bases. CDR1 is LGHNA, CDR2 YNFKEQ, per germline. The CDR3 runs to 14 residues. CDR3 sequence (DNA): TGTGCCAGCAGCCAAGAGGGTTATGGGGGTGAAGCTTTCTTT. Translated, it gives CASSQEGYGGEAFF.

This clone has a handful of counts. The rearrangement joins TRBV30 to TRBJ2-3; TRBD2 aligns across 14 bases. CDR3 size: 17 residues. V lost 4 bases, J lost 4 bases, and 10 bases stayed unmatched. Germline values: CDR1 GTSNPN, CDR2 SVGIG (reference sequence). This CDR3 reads CAWIPPGLAGVSDTQYF. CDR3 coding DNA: TGTGCCTGGATCCCACCGGGACTAGCGGGAGTTTCAGATACGCAGTATTTT.

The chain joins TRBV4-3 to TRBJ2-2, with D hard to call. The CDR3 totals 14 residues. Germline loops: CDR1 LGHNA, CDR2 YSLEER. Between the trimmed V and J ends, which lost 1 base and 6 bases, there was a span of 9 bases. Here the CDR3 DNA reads TGCGCCAGCAGCCAAGTTGGTGGCGCCGGGGAGCTGTTTTTT. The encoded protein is CASSQVGGAGELFF.

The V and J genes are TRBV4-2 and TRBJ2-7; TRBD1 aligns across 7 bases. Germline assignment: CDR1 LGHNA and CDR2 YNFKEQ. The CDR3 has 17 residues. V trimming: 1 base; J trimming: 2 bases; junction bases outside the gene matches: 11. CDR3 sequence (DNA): TGTGCCAGCAGCCAAGCCCACTCTCAGGGGGTACCCTACGAGCAGTACTTC. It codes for CASSQAHSQGVPYEQYF.

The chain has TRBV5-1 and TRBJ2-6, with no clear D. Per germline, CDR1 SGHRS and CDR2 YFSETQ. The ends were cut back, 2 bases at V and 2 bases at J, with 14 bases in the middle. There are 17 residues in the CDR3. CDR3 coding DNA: TGCGCCAGCAGCTTCGGCCAGGATCTGACTGGGGCCAACGTCCTGACTTTC. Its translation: CASSFGQDLTGANVLTF.

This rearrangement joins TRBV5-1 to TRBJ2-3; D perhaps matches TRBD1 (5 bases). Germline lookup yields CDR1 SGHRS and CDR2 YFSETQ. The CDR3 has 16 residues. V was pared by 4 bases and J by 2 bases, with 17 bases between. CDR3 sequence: CASSTGSRVDTDTQYF. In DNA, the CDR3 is TGCGCCAGCAGCACAGGTTCAAGGGTGGACACAGATACGCAGTATTTT.

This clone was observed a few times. The CDR3 loop is CASSVGGGTDEQFF. In DNA form, the CDR3 reads TGTGCCAGCAGCGTAGGAGGGGGGACGGATGAGCAGTTCTTC. This sequence joins TRBV9 and TRBJ2-1, with D perhaps given as TRBD1 or TRBD2 (6 bases each). The CDR3 length is 14 residues. The ends were cut back, 0 bases at V and 8 bases at J, with 12 bases in the middle. The V gene's germline CDR1 is SGDLS and CDR2 YYNGEE.

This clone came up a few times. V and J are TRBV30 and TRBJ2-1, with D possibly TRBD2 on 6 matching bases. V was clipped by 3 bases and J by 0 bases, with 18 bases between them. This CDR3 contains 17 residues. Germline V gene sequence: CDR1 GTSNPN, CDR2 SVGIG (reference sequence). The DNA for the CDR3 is TGTGCCTGGAGAGAGAGGACTAACCCTAGCTCCTACAATGAGCAGTTCTTC. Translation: CAWRERTNPSSYNEQFF. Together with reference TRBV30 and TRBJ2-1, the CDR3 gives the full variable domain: SQTIHQWPATLVQPVGSPLSLECTVEGTSNPNLYWYRQAAGRGLQLLFYSVGIGQISSEVPQNLSASRPQDRQFILSSKKLLLSDSGFYLCAWRERTNPSSYNEQFFGPGTRLTVL.

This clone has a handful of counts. The CDR3 DNA follows: TGTGCCAGCAGCTTGAGGCGTAGTGGGGTGTCCGCAGATACGCAGTATTTT. Translating gives CASSLRRSGVSADTQYF. The gene calls are TRBV5-4 and TRBJ2-3; D unresolved. The V end lost 1 base, the J end lost 4 bases, and 19 bases lay between the germline ends. Germline V gene lookup returns CDR1 SGHNT and CDR2 YYREEE (reference sequence). This CDR3 has 17 amino acids.

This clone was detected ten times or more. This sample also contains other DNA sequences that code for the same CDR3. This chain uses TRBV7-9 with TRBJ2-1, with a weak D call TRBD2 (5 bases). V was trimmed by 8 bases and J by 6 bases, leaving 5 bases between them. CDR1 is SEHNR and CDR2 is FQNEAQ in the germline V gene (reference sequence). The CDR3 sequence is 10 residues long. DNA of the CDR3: TGTGCCAGCGGAGGCAATGAGCAGTTCTTC. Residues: CASGGNEQFF.

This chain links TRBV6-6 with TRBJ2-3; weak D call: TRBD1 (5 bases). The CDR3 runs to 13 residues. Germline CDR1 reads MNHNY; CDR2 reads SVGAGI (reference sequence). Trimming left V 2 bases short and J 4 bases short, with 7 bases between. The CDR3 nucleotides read TGTGCCAGCAGTTACGTGGGGCCAGATACGCAGTATTTT. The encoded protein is CASSYVGPDTQYF.

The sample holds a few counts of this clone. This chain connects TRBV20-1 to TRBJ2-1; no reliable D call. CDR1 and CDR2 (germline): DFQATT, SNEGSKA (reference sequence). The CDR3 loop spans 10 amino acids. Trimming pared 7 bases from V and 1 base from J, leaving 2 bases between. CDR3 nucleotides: TGCAGTGTTTCCTACAATGAGCAGTTCTTC. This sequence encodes CSVSYNEQFF.